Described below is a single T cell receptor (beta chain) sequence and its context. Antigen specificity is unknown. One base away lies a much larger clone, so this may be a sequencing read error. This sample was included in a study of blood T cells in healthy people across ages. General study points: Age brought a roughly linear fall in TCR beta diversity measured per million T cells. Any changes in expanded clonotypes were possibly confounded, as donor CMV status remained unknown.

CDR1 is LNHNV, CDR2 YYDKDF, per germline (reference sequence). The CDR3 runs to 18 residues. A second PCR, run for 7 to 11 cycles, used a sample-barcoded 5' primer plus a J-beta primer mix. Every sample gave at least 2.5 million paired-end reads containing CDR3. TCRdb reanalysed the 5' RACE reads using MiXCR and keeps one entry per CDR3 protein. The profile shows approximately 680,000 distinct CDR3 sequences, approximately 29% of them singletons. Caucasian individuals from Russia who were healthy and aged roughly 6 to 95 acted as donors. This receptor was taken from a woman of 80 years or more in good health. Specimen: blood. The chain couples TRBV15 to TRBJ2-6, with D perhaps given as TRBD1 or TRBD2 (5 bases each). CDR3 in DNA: TGTACCACCAGCAGGTTCCGGGGACGACTCTCTGGGGCCAACGTCCTGACTTTC. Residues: CTTSRFRGRLSGANVLTF.